This paragraph reports one TCR beta chain. What it binds is not known. One base away lies a much larger clone, so this may be a sequencing read error. Unique molecular identifiers were built into the TCRbeta library. MiXCR, applied by TCRdb to the PCR reads, yields one record per CDR3 protein. Of tens of thousands of distinct CDR3 sequences listed, approximately 6.1% were seen once; the top ten hold around 30%. This record comes from a study of T-cell reconstitution after alpha-beta-depleted transplantation in children. Study results and limitations: Fresh T-cell production supplied most of the T-cell counts and diversity seen one year after transplant.

With 5 bases clipped from V and 4 bases from J, the junction kept 10 bases outside the gene matches. The length of the CDR3 is 16 residues. Germline values: CDR1 MDHEN, CDR2 SYDVKM. The chain combines TRBV28 with TRBJ2-1; TRBD2 aligns across 8 bases. The sample consisted of PBMCs, mostly from graft donor cells, taken 60 days after TCRalphabeta/CD19-depleted stem cell transplant. The origin of this receptor is a female patient between 2 and 15 years old who had a stem cell transplant for aplastic anemia, so the T cells may come from the graft donor. The CDR3 nucleotides are TGTGCCAGCAGTCCCTCCAGGGGCGGGGGGTACAATGAGCAGTTCTTC. Amino acid sequence: CASSPSRGGGYNEQFF. The full variable domain, its missing parts supplied by reference TRBV28 and TRBJ2-1, is DVKVTQSSRYLVKRTGEKVFLECVQDMDHENMFWYRQDPGLGLRLIYFSYDVKMKEKGDIPEGYSVSREKKERFSLILESASTNQTSMYLCASSPSRGGGYNEQFFGPGTRLTVL.